Listed below are T cell receptor beta chains from one sample, sequenced in a study of cytomegalovirus exposure and HLA in healthy donors. Using immunoSEQ multiplex PCR, the repertoire was profiled, and TCRdb retains in-frame clones only, with some absent. This table holds some 110,000 clones, around 76% found once. The sequencing sample was made of PBMCs. The receptors were sampled from a man aged 50 to 59 in good health and CMV-seropositive. Both conserved end residues are part of each CDR3. A D gene is named only where the DNA matches it firmly. Clone size is stated in some rows and not others, as once, few, many or a class when expanded.

clone_size: once; d_call: -; j_call: TRBJ1-2; v_call: TRBV6-6; cdr3_nt: TGTGCCAGCAGTTACTCGCCAGGCAACTCCTATGGCTACACCTTC; cdr3_aa: CASSYSPGNSYGYTF
clone_size: -; d_call: -; j_call: TRBJ1-5; v_call: TRBV12-5; cdr3_nt: TGTGCTAGTGCCGTATGGGGGGGCAATCAGCCCCAGCATTTT; cdr3_aa: CASAVWGGNQPQHF
clone_size: -; d_call: TRBD1; j_call: TRBJ1-2; v_call: TRBV6-4; cdr3_nt: TGTGCCAGCAGTGACTCCCGTAGGGGGCTCTGGAGCTATGGCTACACCTTC; cdr3_aa: CASSDSRRGLWSYGYTF
clone_size: -; d_call: TRBD1; j_call: TRBJ2-2; v_call: TRBV29-1; cdr3_nt: TGCAGCGTCGGGCGGACAGGGAACACCGGGGAGCTGTTTTTT; cdr3_aa: CSVGRTGNTGELFF
clone_size: -; d_call: TRBD1; j_call: TRBJ1-5; v_call: TRBV28; cdr3_nt: TGTGCCAGCAGAACGGACAGGACGCTTCAGCCCCAGCATTTT; cdr3_aa: CASRTDRTLQPQHF
clone_size: -; d_call: TRBD2; j_call: TRBJ2-5; v_call: TRBV7-9; cdr3_nt: TGTGCCAGCAGCTTAGCGGGGGGGCAAGAGACCCAGTACTTC; cdr3_aa: CASSLAGGQETQYF
clone_size: -; d_call: TRBD1; j_call: TRBJ2-3; v_call: TRBV4-1; cdr3_nt: TGCGCCAGCAGCCACCGTCAGGGGAGTACAGGGGACACAGATACGCAGTATTTT; cdr3_aa: CASSHRQGSTGDTDTQYF
clone_size: -; d_call: TRBD1; j_call: TRBJ2-3; v_call: TRBV19; cdr3_nt: TGTGCCAGTATGGGACAGGGAGCGGGTACGCAGTATTTT; cdr3_aa: CASMGQGAGTQYF
clone_size: -; d_call: TRBD1; j_call: TRBJ1-2; v_call: TRBV27; cdr3_nt: TGTGCCAGCAGACTGGGTGCCGGGACAGGGGGCACCTATGGCTACACCTTC; cdr3_aa: CASRLGAGTGGTYGYTF
clone_size: -; d_call: TRBD1; j_call: TRBJ1-1; v_call: TRBV18; cdr3_nt: TGTGCCAGCTCACTCGGACAGGCGATGACTGAAGCTTTCTTT; cdr3_aa: CASSLGQAMTEAFF
clone_size: few; d_call: TRBD2; j_call: TRBJ2-7; v_call: TRBV19; cdr3_nt: TGTGCCAGTACTCCGGGACTAGGGCACATCGAGCAGTACTTC; cdr3_aa: CASTPGLGHIEQYF
clone_size: -; d_call: TRBD2; j_call: TRBJ2-1; v_call: TRBV9; cdr3_nt: TGTGCCAGTCCGGGACTAGCGGCAACACGCTCCTACAATGAGCAGTTCTTC; cdr3_aa: CASPGLAATRSYNEQFF
clone_size: -; d_call: -; j_call: TRBJ1-2; v_call: TRBV11-2; cdr3_nt: TGTGCTAGCAGCTTCCTACAGGGTGGTGGCTATGGCTACACCTTC; cdr3_aa: CASSFLQGGGYGYTF
clone_size: -; d_call: TRBD1; j_call: TRBJ1-2; v_call: TRBV13; cdr3_nt: TGTGCCAGCAGCTTAGGACAGGGGAGGAACTATGGCTACACCTTC; cdr3_aa: CASSLGQGRNYGYTF
clone_size: -; d_call: TRBD1; j_call: TRBJ1-4; v_call: TRBV5-5; cdr3_nt: TGTGCCAGCAGCTTGGGGGACAGCCTAAATGAAAAACTGTTTTTT; cdr3_aa: CASSLGDSLNEKLFF
clone_size: -; d_call: -; j_call: TRBJ1-2; v_call: TRBV7-2; cdr3_nt: TGTGCCAGCAGCTTAGACGGGGGAAGGAACTATGGCTACACCTTC; cdr3_aa: CASSLDGGRNYGYTF
clone_size: -; d_call: -; j_call: TRBJ2-7; v_call: TRBV6-1; cdr3_nt: TGTGCCAGCAGTGAAGTTGGGGGGGCAGGTTACGAGCAGTACTTC; cdr3_aa: CASSEVGGAGYEQYF
clone_size: -; d_call: -; j_call: TRBJ2-7; v_call: TRBV5-4; cdr3_nt: TGTGCCAGCAGCTTGGACTCAGAGCAGTACTTC; cdr3_aa: CASSLDSEQYF
clone_size: -; d_call: -; j_call: TRBJ2-6; v_call: TRBV23-1; cdr3_nt: TGCGCCAGCAGTCAATGGAACCATCCGGGGAGAAACTCTGGGGCCAACGTCCTGACTTTC; cdr3_aa: CASSQWNHPGRNSGANVLTF
clone_size: -; d_call: TRBD2; j_call: TRBJ2-5; v_call: TRBV7-9; cdr3_nt: TGTGCCAGCAGCTCCGGGACTAGCACCCACCAAGAGACCCAGTACTTC; cdr3_aa: CASSSGTSTHQETQYF
clone_size: once; d_call: TRBD1; j_call: TRBJ1-5; v_call: TRBV14; cdr3_nt: TGTGCCAGCAGCCAAGCAGGGGGGCATCAGCCCCAGCATTTT; cdr3_aa: CASSQAGGHQPQHF
clone_size: -; d_call: -; j_call: TRBJ2-3; v_call: TRBV11-2; cdr3_nt: TGTGCCAGCAGCCCCTCGACAGATACGCAGTATTTT; cdr3_aa: CASSPSTDTQYF
clone_size: -; d_call: TRBD2; j_call: TRBJ2-1; v_call: TRBV7-9; cdr3_nt: TGTGCCAGCAGCTTAGGGCTAGCGGACGATGAGCAGTTCTTC; cdr3_aa: CASSLGLADDEQFF
clone_size: -; d_call: -; j_call: TRBJ2-3; v_call: TRBV4-3; cdr3_nt: TGCGCCAGCAGCCATTTCCAGGGTGGACCTGTGGATACGCAGTATTTT; cdr3_aa: CASSHFQGGPVDTQYF
clone_size: -; d_call: -; j_call: TRBJ1-3; v_call: TRBV6-6; cdr3_nt: TGTGCCAGCAGTTACGCAGGGGCGGGTGGAAACACCATATATTTT; cdr3_aa: CASSYAGAGGNTIYF
clone_size: once; d_call: -; j_call: TRBJ1-1; v_call: TRBV28; cdr3_nt: TGTGCCAGCAGTCTCACACCTAACACTGAAGCTTTCTTT; cdr3_aa: CASSLTPNTEAFF
clone_size: -; d_call: -; j_call: TRBJ1-4; v_call: TRBV9; cdr3_nt: TGTGCCAGCAGCGAGGGGGTGACAGAACTAGAAAAACTGTTTTTT; cdr3_aa: CASSEGVTELEKLFF